Listed below are T cell receptor beta chains from one sample, sequenced in a study of cytomegalovirus exposure and HLA in healthy donors. The repertoire was sequenced with immunoSEQ multiplex PCR; TCRdb's copy has only in-frame clones and lacks some. This sample has roughly 100,000 clones, with around 64% found just once. Sequenced material: PBMCs. The receptors shown here come from a man between 60 and 75 years old in good health and CMV-seronegative. CDR3s include the opening cysteine and the closing phenylalanine or tryptophan. D genes are given only for firm matches.

>TRBJ2-1|TRBD2|TRBV5-1
CASSLRGGAQNEQFF
>TRBJ2-7|.|TRBV28
CASSPPLYEQYF
>TRBJ2-7|TRBD2|TRBV5-1
CASSLELAGYEQYF
>TRBJ2-5|.|TRBV2
CASSEGPLVQETQYF
>TRBJ2-7|TRBD1|TRBV27
CASSLLDRTGAINPYEQYF
>TRBJ1-1|.|TRBV6-6
CASSPPGREHTEAFF
>TRBJ2-3|TRBD2|TRBV5-1
CASRLLAGSTDTQYF
>TRBJ1-5|TRBD1|TRBV28
CASDGTGGEPQHF
>TRBJ2-7|.|TRBV6-5
CASSYSTQGGEQYF
>TRBJ2-7|TRBD1|TRBV7-8
CASSPRTGGIYEQYF
>TRBJ2-7|.|TRBV18
CASSPGLSYEQYF
>TRBJ1-1|.|TRBV19
CASSQSGSAEAFF
>TRBJ2-3|TRBD2|TRBV6-6
CASSYQGGPDTQYF
>TRBJ1-1|.|TRBV2
CASTLDRLNTEAFF
>TRBJ2-7|TRBD1|TRBV6-1
CASSEVGQGAVYEQYF
>TRBJ1-2|TRBD1|TRBV2
CASRKDRGGPLYGYTF
>TRBJ2-5|TRBD2|TRBV5-6
CASSLTSGNGETQYF
>TRBJ2-7|TRBD1|TRBV14
CASSQPDRLSRRAYEQYF
>TRBJ1-5|.|TRBV2
CASSLDNNQPQHF
>TRBJ1-1|.|TRBV30
CAWTGPLLNTEAFF
>TRBJ1-3|.|TRBV9
CASSGGGAGPAGNTIYF
>TRBJ2-2|TRBD1|TRBV5-1
CASSFFSPGQGAGELFF
>TRBJ1-4|.|TRBV28
CASSLSGATNEKLFF
>TRBJ2-2|.|TRBV7-6
CASSLGPGLNTGELFF
>TRBJ1-4|TRBD1|TRBV6-6
CASSYVGQVGEKLFF
>TRBJ1-1|.|TRBV11-3
CASSPVGGPNTEAFF
>TRBJ2-5|TRBD2|TRBV5-1
CASSNPAGDGGTQYF
>TRBJ2-5|TRBD1|TRBV11-2
CASSPDRAYQETQYF
>TRBJ2-3|TRBD1|TRBV5-1
CASSPGTGGPTDTQYF
>TRBJ1-2|TRBD1|TRBV18
CASSPNTGQGSNYGYTF
>TRBJ1-5|.|TRBV27
CASRLGGGRKGPQHF
>TRBJ1-1|.|TRBV29-1
CSGAGTDNTEAFF
>TRBJ2-7|.|TRBV25-1
CASSEYSQGGYEQYF
>TRBJ1-3|TRBD1|TRBV5-1
CASSVQGTGNTIYF
>.|TRBD1|TRBV6-5
CASSTGQDSYEQYF
>TRBJ1-1|.|TRBV6-1
CASRRWSTEAFF